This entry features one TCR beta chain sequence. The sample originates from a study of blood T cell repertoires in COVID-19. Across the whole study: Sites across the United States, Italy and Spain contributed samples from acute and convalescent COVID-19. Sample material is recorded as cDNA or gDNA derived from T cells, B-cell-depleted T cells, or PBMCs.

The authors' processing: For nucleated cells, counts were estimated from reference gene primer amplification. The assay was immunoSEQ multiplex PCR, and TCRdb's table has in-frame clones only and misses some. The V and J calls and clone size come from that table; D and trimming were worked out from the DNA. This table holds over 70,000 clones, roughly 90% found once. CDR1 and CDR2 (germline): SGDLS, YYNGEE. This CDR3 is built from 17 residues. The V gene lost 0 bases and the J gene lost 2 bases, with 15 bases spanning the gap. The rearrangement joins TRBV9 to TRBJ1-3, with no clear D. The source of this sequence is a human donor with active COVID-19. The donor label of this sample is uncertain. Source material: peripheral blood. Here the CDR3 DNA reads TGTGCCAGCAGCGTAGATCACGGCGCAGCGGCTGGAAACACCATATATTTT. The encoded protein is CASSVDHGAAAGNTIYF.